This TCR beta chain was obtained from a study of T cell repertoires in cytomegalovirus infection. Study details: The study used recently identified HLA-C-restricted and well-studied HLA-B-restricted CMV epitopes. Signatures in public TCR beta sequences pointed to both CMV infection and matching HLA type.

Sample share makes this clonotype medium-sized (0.01 to 0.1%). The antigen is undetermined. Study-level findings and limits: Identification of carriers of CMV plus the relevant HLA was performed using cumulative public TCR beta family frequency. The study found HLA-C-restricted CMV-specific TCR beta clonotypes dominating the ex vivo response.

Germline V gene data show CDR1 as SGHAT and CDR2 as FQDESV (reference sequence). The CDR3 has 14 residues. Trimming pared 5 bases from V and 1 base from J, leaving 12 bases between. One entry per CDR3 protein, called by TCRdb with MiXCR from the reads. The data contain over 55,000 distinct CDR3 sequences, around 21% of them singletons. This clonotype was sampled from a human donor in good health (CMV status not recorded). Some clones in this sample may be carry-over from other donors' samples. The V gene is TRBV11-1, the J gene TRBJ2-7; D is tentatively TRBD1 or TRBD2 (5 bases each). The specimen comprised CD8+ T cells from cultured PBMCs, sampled from culture after CMV antigen stimulation. In nucleotides, the CDR3 is TGTGCCAGCAGCCCCCGGGACGGGTCCTACGAGCAGTACTTC. This codes for CASSPRDGSYEQYF.